The entry below describes one T cell receptor beta chain. The antigen is unknown. The data stem from a study of T cell responses to AZD1222 COVID-19 vaccine. Turning to the study itself: Second doses at about 4 or about 12 weeks were pooled. General study findings and limits: Samples come after the peak T cell response, not at day 14.

Clones were sequenced by immunoSEQ multiplex PCR, and TCRdb holds only the in-frame ones, with some missing. The sample includes roughly 200,000 clones, 80% to 90% of them seen just once. V shed 6 bases and J 4 bases; nucleotides not matched to a gene: 10. The CDR3 extends over 15 amino acids. Per germline, CDR1 SSHAT and CDR2 FNYEAQ (reference sequence). Sequencing used peripheral blood, obtained on day 0 of AZD1222 vaccination. V gene TRBV7-7 combines with J gene TRBJ2-5; 8 bases fit TRBD1. The TCR comes from an adult in good health. The CDR3 bases are TGTGCCAGCAGACCGAGAACCGGGACAGGAGAGACCCAGTACTTC. It yields the protein CASRPRTGTGETQYF.